This TCR beta chain was sequenced during a study of T-cell memory formation after mild COVID-19. Overall study context: The two donors had largely donor-specific TCR clusters.

With V trimmed by 1 base and J by 4 bases, 1 base remained unmatched. Germline V gene data show CDR1 as SGHAT and CDR2 as FQNNGV. This CDR3 region has 14 residues. One entry per CDR3 protein results from TCRdb running MiXCR on the 5' RACE reads. Of over 400,000 distinct CDR3 sequences detected, less than 25% appear once; the ten largest clones hold roughly 14%. This clonotype showed up just a few times. V and J are TRBV11-2 and TRBJ2-7; 10 bases map to TRBD2. The clonotype originates from an adult woman who had mild COVID-19 (a few samples of this study predate the infection). Cell type and time point are not known. Material for sequencing was PBMCs or a T cell subset sorted from them (not recorded which). This CDR3 is CASSLGSGRYEQYF. The CDR3 DNA follows: TGTGCCAGCAGCTTAGGTAGCGGGAGGTACGAGCAGTACTTC.